The 22 T cell receptor beta chains given below trace back to one sample, sequenced in a study of identical twins. Using its own MiXCR run on the 5' RACE reads, TCRdb lists one record per CDR3 protein. The sample shows some 270,000 distinct CDR3 sequences, about 8.9% of them seen only once. The same sample was also used in a study of yellow fever vaccine responses in identical twins.

The sequenced material came from CD8+ T cells sorted from blood. The source is a young woman in good health.

This clonotype has only a few counts. The CDR3 region has the DNA TGTGCCAGCAGTGATGGCGGACAGGCGAACACCGGGGAGCTGTTTTTT. This translates into CASSDGGQANTGELFF. This chain connects TRBV12-3 or TRBV12-4 to TRBJ2-2, with 7 positions matching TRBD1. The CDR3 sequence is 16 residues long. Losses at the gene ends were 5 bases for V and 0 bases for J; bases not matched to a gene: 6.

This clonotype has more than one count but fewer than ten. The V and J genes are TRBV7-6 and TRBJ2-2; 9 bases fit TRBD1. V was clipped by 5 bases and J by 5 bases; unmatched bases: 6. Germline loops: CDR1 SGHVS, CDR2 FNYEAQ. CDR3 length: 15 amino acids. CDR3 protein: CASSTRQGETGELFF. In DNA, the CDR3 is TGTGCCAGCAGCACCCGACAGGGGGAGACCGGGGAGCTGTTTTTT.

The chain joins TRBV7-6 to TRBJ2-2; 13 bases agree with TRBD2. The length of the CDR3 is 16 residues. V trimming: 3 bases; J trimming: 10 bases; junction bases outside the gene matches: 8. Germline V gene data show CDR1 as SGHVS and CDR2 as FNYEAQ. The CDR3 DNA follows: TGTGCCAGCAGCTTGAGACTAGCGGGAGGCTCCCCGGAGCTGTTTTTT. It specifies CASSLRLAGGSPELFF.

J is TRBJ2-7 and V is TRBV11-1; 9 nucleotides match TRBD1. The CDR3 is 18 amino acids. After removal of 2 bases from V and 4 bases from J, the junction contained 15 bases not matched to a gene. In germline, CDR1 is SGHAT, CDR2 FQDESV (reference sequence). CDR3: CASSLTGTGISITYEQYF. The CDR3 DNA follows: TGTGCCAGCAGCTTAACCGGGACAGGGATTTCCATCACTTACGAGCAGTACTTC. The full variable domain, with the rest looked up from reference TRBV11-1 and TRBJ2-7, is EAEVAQSPRYKITEKSQAVAFWCDPISGHATLYWYRQILGQGPELLVQFQDESVVDDSQLPKDRFSAERLKGVDSTLKIQPAELGDSAMYLCASSLTGTGISITYEQYFGPGTRLTVT.

The chain has TRBV27 and TRBJ2-7, with 8 bases that match TRBD2. Per germline, CDR1 MNHEY and CDR2 SMNVEV (reference sequence). After removal of 5 bases from V and 3 bases from J, the junction contained 3 bases not matched to a gene. The CDR3 sequence is 13 residues long. CDR3 residues: CASSRGGFYEQYF. The CDR3 coding sequence is TGTGCCAGCAGTCGCGGGGGGTTCTACGAGCAGTACTTC.

This chain joins TRBV19 and TRBJ2-1; 11 bases map to TRBD2. V dropped 6 bases and J dropped 10; count of bases not matched to a gene: 8. The CDR3 contains 14 residues. Germline V gives CDR1 LNHDA, CDR2 SQIVND (reference sequence). CDR3 DNA sequence: TGTGCCAGTAGGGCGGGACTAGCGGTCGACGAGCAGTTCTTC. Encoded protein: CASRAGLAVDEQFF.

This clonotype was picked up a small number of times. This sequence joins TRBV6-2 or TRBV6-3 and TRBJ2-7, with 8 bases lining up with TRBD1. The CDR3 covers 15 residues. Losses at the gene ends were 0 bases for V and 4 bases for J; bases not matched to a gene: 5. CDR1 MNHEY and CDR2 SVGEGT come from the germline V gene. The CDR3 reads CASSYSADRAYEQYF. The CDR3 DNA reads TGTGCCAGCAGTTACTCAGCGGACAGGGCTTACGAGCAGTACTTC.

The V and J genes are TRBV3-1 and TRBJ2-2, with 8 bases that match TRBD2. With V trimmed by 1 base and J by 5 bases, 3 bases remained unmatched. CDR1 and CDR2 (germline): LGHDT, YNNKEL (reference sequence). There are 15 residues in the CDR3. The CDR3 DNA reads TGTGCCAGCAGCCAAGGACTAGCGTATACCGGGGAGCTGTTTTTT. Translating it yields CASSQGLAYTGELFF.

J is TRBJ2-1 and V is TRBV4-3; the D gene is possibly TRBD2 (6 bases). V was trimmed by 1 base and J by 3 bases, leaving 25 bases between them. The CDR3 covers 20 residues. CDR1 LGHNA and CDR2 YSLEER come from the germline V gene. In DNA form, the CDR3 reads TGCGCCAGCAGCCAAGGATCGGGCCCCGGGAGCGCCATCCTCTACAATGAGCAGTTCTTC. Its protein is CASSQGSGPGSAILYNEQFF.

There are a few counts of this clonotype. The CDR3, as DNA: TGTGCCAGCAGCTTGGACAGGGCTTCCTACGAGCAGTACTTC. This translates into CASSLDRASYEQYF. The chain links TRBV7-9 to TRBJ2-7; TRBD1 matches 8 bases. CDR1 and CDR2 from the germline V gene are SEHNR and FQNEAQ (reference sequence). The trim removed 3 bases at V and 1 base at J, leaving 2 bases unmatched. This CDR3 has 14 residues.

This clonotype appeared a few times. The chain uses TRBV19 and TRBJ2-1; D is undetermined. The V end was cut by 2 bases, the J end by 10 bases, with 12 bases between. Germline values: CDR1 LNHDA, CDR2 SQIVND (reference sequence). This CDR3 spans 13 amino acids. In DNA, the CDR3 is TGTGCCAGTAGTATACGAGCCCCGACGGAGCAGTTCTTC. Translating gives CASSIRAPTEQFF.

This chain links TRBV7-9 with TRBJ2-7; TRBD1 matches 7 bases. The CDR3 contains 14 residues. Trimming took 7 bases from V and 2 from J; bases not matched to a gene: 8. Per the germline V gene, CDR1 is SEHNR and CDR2 is FQNEAQ (reference sequence). CDR3 DNA: TGTGCCAGCACCGGGCTGGGACAGCCCTACGAGCAGTACTTC. The encoded protein is CASTGLGQPYEQYF.

There are a few counts of this clonotype. This chain links TRBV14 with TRBJ2-5; TRBD2 aligns across 8 bases. V gave up 0 bases and J gave up 3 bases; unmatched junction bases: 12. This CDR3 contains 18 residues. From germline, CDR1 is SGHDN and CDR2 FVKESK. Here the CDR3 DNA reads TGTGCCAGCAGCCAAGATCCAGCGGGGGCGTTCGGTGAAGAGACCCAGTACTTC. Protein sequence: CASSQDPAGAFGEETQYF.

The V call is TRBV6-1, the J call TRBJ2-2; 12 bases agree with TRBD2. From germline, CDR1 is MNHNS and CDR2 SASEGT. After removal of 2 bases from V and 7 bases from J, the junction contained 5 bases not matched to a gene. This CDR3 has 16 amino acids. The CDR3: CASSEWSSGGGGELFF. CDR3 bases: TGTGCCAGCAGTGAATGGTCTAGCGGGGGGGGCGGGGAGCTGTTTTTT.

J is TRBJ2-4 and V is TRBV29-1; possible D gene TRBD2, 6 bases. This CDR3 is built from 14 residues. Germline CDR1 and CDR2: SQVTM and ANQGSEA. The V end was cut by 5 bases, the J end by 2 bases, with 13 bases between. This CDR3 reads CSVTTLATKNIQYF. CDR3 DNA: TGCAGCGTTACGACACTAGCTACCAAAAACATTCAGTACTTC.

This clonotype was seen only a few times. This chain links TRBV5-6 with TRBJ1-1; no definite D call. This CDR3 is built from 15 residues. V lost 0 bases and J 0 bases, leaving 9 bases between the germline ends. The germline gives CDR1 SGHDT, CDR2 YYEEEE. This chain's CDR3 is CASSLVGNMNTEAFF. For the CDR3, the DNA is TGTGCCAGCAGCTTGGTTGGAAATATGAACACTGAAGCTTTCTTT.

Ten or more counts support this clonotype. This chain's CDR3 is CSAISSIGDAELYNEQFF. Written as DNA, the CDR3 is TGCAGTGCTATTTCGTCGATCGGGGACGCCGAACTATACAATGAGCAGTTCTTC. The gene calls are TRBV20-1 and TRBJ2-1, with D perhaps TRBD1 or TRBD2 (5 bases each). Deletions cut 4 bases from V and 4 bases from J, with 26 bases between. The CDR3 is 18 residues long. Looked up from germline, CDR1 is DFQATT and CDR2 is SNEGSKA (reference sequence).

This clonotype appeared many times. The chain links TRBV2 to TRBJ2-5; no reliable D call. This CDR3 has 14 amino acids. Germline assignment: CDR1 SNHLY and CDR2 FYNNEI. Trimming stripped 9 bases from V and 1 base from J, with 15 bases between. The CDR3 DNA follows: TGTGCCAGTGGATCCCAGGCCTCCCAAGAGACCCAGTACTTC. Translation: CASGSQASQETQYF.

The sample holds a few counts of this clonotype. The rearrangement joins TRBV12-3 or TRBV12-4 to TRBJ2-1; TRBD1 aligns across 7 bases. The CDR3 is made up of 14 amino acids. After removal of 8 bases from V and 8 bases from J, the junction contained 12 bases not matched to a gene. The CDR3 nucleotides read TGTGCCAGCCTTAGGGACAGTACCTTCGATGAGCAGTTCTTC. Protein: CASLRDSTFDEQFF.

This clonotype was detected many times. The CDR3 loop reads CASSLQWNTGELFF. CDR3 coding DNA: TGTGCCAGCAGCTTGCAGTGGAACACCGGGGAGCTGTTTTTT. The V and J genes are TRBV7-2 and TRBJ2-2; D remains unclear. CDR3 length: 14 amino acids. Trimming left V 3 bases short and J 1 base short, with 6 bases between. Germline V gene lookup returns CDR1 SGHTA and CDR2 FQGNSA.

This rearrangement joins TRBV20-1 to TRBJ2-1, with 11 nucleotides matching TRBD2. CDR1 is DFQATT and CDR2 is SNEGSKA in the germline V gene (reference sequence). V lost 0 bases and J lost 9; bases outside the gene matches: 16. This CDR3 has 18 residues. Here the CDR3 reads CSARDTGTSGVGHREQFF. The CDR3 DNA is TGCAGTGCTAGAGACACCGGGACTAGCGGAGTCGGGCACCGTGAGCAGTTCTTC.

The V call is TRBV23-1, the J call TRBJ2-7, with 9 bases aligning to TRBD1. TRBV23-1 is recorded as an ORF, its role being uncertain. The CDR3 spans 14 residues. With V trimmed by 6 bases and J by 3 bases, 6 bases remained unmatched. CDR3 loop: CASSRDRDFYEQYF. Written as DNA, the CDR3 is TGCGCCAGCAGCCGGGACAGGGATTTCTACGAGCAGTACTTC.